A single sample gave rise to the 18 T cell receptor beta chains below, sequenced in a study of cytomegalovirus exposure and HLA in healthy donors. Vbeta (60) and Jbeta (13) primers were used in the PCR. The method was immunoSEQ multiplex PCR; TCRdb's version includes in-frame clones alone and lacks a portion of them. The table records around 120,000 clones, roughly 80% of them present only once. Sample: PBMCs. The receptor set was obtained from a male donor in good health and CMV-seropositive.

This clone was observed a few times. The rearrangement joins TRBV19 to TRBJ1-4; D is ambiguous. V was cut by 5 bases and J by 7 bases, with 20 bases left in between. The CDR3 covers 16 residues. Germline assignment: CDR1 LNHDA and CDR2 SQIVND (reference sequence). In DNA form, the CDR3 reads TGTGCCAGTAGTCCCGCCTCCGCGGGGTGGTCTGAAAAACTGTTTTTT. Translated: CASSPASAGWSEKLFF.

This clone was seen only a few times. This sequence joins TRBV13 and TRBJ2-1; 8 bases match TRBD2. Losses at the gene ends were 5 bases for V and 2 bases for J; bases not matched to a gene: 5. Looked up from germline, CDR1 is PRHDT and CDR2 is FYEKMQ (reference sequence). This CDR3 is 15 amino acids long. The CDR3 region is CASSDEREPYNEQFF. DNA of the CDR3: TGTGCCAGCAGCGACGAGCGGGAGCCCTACAATGAGCAGTTCTTC.

The chain links TRBV30 to TRBJ2-5, with D perhaps matching TRBD2 (7 bases). The CDR3 consists of 13 residues. Germline values: CDR1 GTSNPN, CDR2 SVGIG (reference sequence). V was trimmed by 5 bases and J by 5 bases, leaving 15 bases between them. CDR3 sequence reads: CAWSTGGRETQYF. Written as DNA, the CDR3 is TGTGCCTGGTCGACGGGGGGCAGGGAGACCCAGTACTTC.

The V and J genes are TRBV5-8 and TRBJ1-4, with unresolved D. Trimming left V 7 bases short and J 0 bases short, with 16 bases between. Germline V gives CDR1 SGHTS, CDR2 YDEGEE. The CDR3 totals 16 residues. The CDR3 region is CASGLRGRTTNEKLFF. The DNA of the CDR3 is TGTGCCAGCGGTTTGAGAGGGAGGACAACTAATGAAAAACTGTTTTTT.

The CDR3 DNA reads as TGTGCCAGCAGTCCTAGGGGGGGACGGAACACAGATACGCAGTATTTT. Translation: CASSPRGGRNTDTQYF. This chain connects TRBV7-9 to TRBJ2-3; D may be TRBD2 (7 bases). V lost 6 bases and J 2 bases, leaving 18 bases between the germline ends. CDR1 and CDR2 from the germline V gene are SEHNR and FQNEAQ (reference sequence). The CDR3 has 16 residues.

The chain has TRBV12-5 and TRBJ2-7; D not certain. This CDR3 contains 11 residues. Trimming pared 6 bases from V and 3 bases from J, leaving 6 bases between. Germline lookup yields CDR1 LGHNT and CDR2 FRNRAP. Here the CDR3 reads CASGSGYEQYF. The CDR3 DNA follows: TGTGCTAGTGGATCGGGCTACGAGCAGTACTTC.

This clone was counted only a few times. The chain links TRBV7-2 to TRBJ1-2; D not certain. Trimming removed 7 bases from V and 5 bases from J, with 8 bases in between. The CDR3 has 11 amino acids. Germline V lookup: CDR1 SGHTA, CDR2 FQGNSA. CDR3 nucleotides: TGTGCCAGCACCTCCTTATATGGCTACACCTTC. Protein product: CASTSLYGYTF. The full variable domain, in which reference TRBV7-2 and TRBJ1-2 provide the parts outside the CDR3, is GAGVSQSPSNKVTEKGKDVELRCDPISGHTALYWYRQSLGQGLEFLIYFQGNSAPDKSGLPSDRFSAERTGGSVSTLTIQRTQQEDSAVYLCASTSLYGYTFGSGTRLTVV.

The rearrangement links TRBV5-1 to TRBJ2-7; 8 bases map to TRBD1. The V gene end was trimmed by 2 bases and the J gene end by 0 bases; junction bases not matched to a gene: 13. The CDR3 length is 18 residues. The germline V gene encodes CDR1 SGHRS and CDR2 YFSETQ. CDR3 in amino acids: CASSFHTTGTGVSYEQYF. The CDR3 region has the DNA TGCGCCAGCAGCTTCCACACCACCGGGACAGGTGTCTCCTACGAGCAGTACTTC.

This clone was picked up one time. The rearrangement links TRBV28 to TRBJ2-3, with 7 bases aligning to TRBD1. The germline CDR1 and CDR2 sequences are MDHEN and SYDVKM. This CDR3 has 16 amino acids. V trimming: 7 bases; J trimming: 0 bases; junction bases outside the gene matches: 10. This CDR3 reads CASKDRVLTSTDTQYF. In DNA, the CDR3 is TGTGCCAGCAAAGACAGGGTGCTCACTAGCACAGATACGCAGTATTTT.

This clone has only a few counts. The CDR3 DNA follows: TGTGCCAGCAGCGCCCGGGACAGATTTCTAAACGGGGAGCTGTTTTTT. Translating gives CASSARDRFLNGELFF. The J gene is TRBJ2-2, the V gene TRBV9, with 7 bases aligning to TRBD1. There are 16 residues in the CDR3. The V gene end was trimmed by 3 bases and the J gene end by 7 bases; junction bases not matched to a gene: 12. Germline V gene lookup returns CDR1 SGDLS and CDR2 YYNGEE.

The gene calls are TRBV30 and TRBJ1-1, with a tentative D call TRBD1 (5 bases). Germline V gene data show CDR1 as GTSNPN and CDR2 as SVGIG (reference sequence). The ends were cut back, 2 bases at V and 6 bases at J, with 22 bases in the middle. The CDR3 consists of 16 residues. The CDR3 spells CAWSPQGKGYEAEAFF. The CDR3 region has the DNA TGTGCCTGGAGTCCCCAGGGAAAAGGTTATGAGGCTGAAGCTTTCTTT.

This chain joins TRBV9 and TRBJ2-7; possibly TRBD1 for D (6 bases). Per germline, CDR1 SGDLS and CDR2 YYNGEE. V was clipped by 0 bases and J by 1 base, with 11 bases between them. The CDR3 consists of 15 residues. The CDR3 DNA is TGTGCCAGCAGCGTAGAGGGGGAATTATCCTACGAGCAGTACTTC. Translating it yields CASSVEGELSYEQYF.

This chain uses TRBV30 with TRBJ2-1; D not certain. Trimming cost V 1 base and J 9 bases, with 7 bases left between them. The germline gives CDR1 GTSNPN, CDR2 SVGIG (reference sequence). This CDR3 region has 11 residues. The CDR3 DNA follows: TGTGCCTGGAGTGGTCGTGTTGAGCAGTTCTTC. Translation: CAWSGRVEQFF.

The chain combines TRBV7-3 with TRBJ2-5; perhaps TRBD1 as D (5 bases). Germline CDR1 SGHTA, CDR2 FQGTGA. The CDR3 extends over 14 amino acids. The V end was cut by 0 bases, the J end by 2 bases, with 7 bases between. CDR3 sequence (DNA): TGTGCCAGCAGCTTAACAGGGGCACAAGAGACCCAGTACTTC. Protein product: CASSLTGAQETQYF.

The chain uses TRBV6-5 and TRBJ2-7, with D hard to call. V was cut by 2 bases and J by 4 bases, with 9 bases left in between. The CDR3 length is 13 residues. Germline CDR1 and CDR2: MNHEY and SVGAGI. This CDR3 reads CASSYGPLYEQYF. In nucleotides, the CDR3 is TGTGCCAGCAGTTACGGGCCCCTTTACGAGCAGTACTTC.

The V call is TRBV29-1, the J call TRBJ2-5; the match to TRBD1 covers 9 bases. Trimming cost V 6 bases and J 4 bases; bases outside gene matches: 3. The germline gives CDR1 SQVTM, CDR2 ANQGSEA. CDR3 length equals 12 residues. The CDR3 here is CSVDRGGETQYF. For the CDR3, the DNA is TGCAGCGTCGACAGGGGGGGAGAGACCCAGTACTTC.

This sequence joins TRBV7-9 and TRBJ1-4, with a weak D call TRBD1 (5 bases). CDR3 length: 16 residues. In germline, CDR1 is SEHNR, CDR2 FQNEAQ (reference sequence). V gave up 1 base and J gave up 2 bases, with 11 bases separating them. CDR3 residues: CASSLVGGATNEKLFF. The CDR3 region has the DNA TGTGCCAGCAGCTTAGTCGGAGGGGCGACTAATGAAAAACTGTTTTTT.

The rearrangement joins TRBV7-8 to TRBJ1-1, with D perhaps matching TRBD1 (5 bases). V lost 3 bases, J lost 1 base, and 21 bases lay in between. Germline V lookup: CDR1 SGHVS, CDR2 FQNEAQ. This CDR3 region has 18 residues. The CDR3 DNA reads as TGTGCCAGCAGCTTCCTATTAGGACAAGTCCTGTCGAACACTGAAGCTTTCTTT. It encodes CASSFLLGQVLSNTEAFF. Full variable domain (rest looked up from reference TRBV7-8 and TRBJ1-1): GAGVSQSPRYKVAKRGQDVALRCDPISGHVSLFWYQQALGQGPEFLTYFQNEAQLDKSGLPSDRFFAERPEGSVSTLKIQRTQQEDSAVYLCASSFLLGQVLSNTEAFFGQGTRLTVV.